Listed here are 14 T cell receptor beta chains from one sample, sequenced in a study of cytomegalovirus exposure and HLA in healthy donors. It was with 60 Vbeta and 13 Jbeta primers that the PCR ran. Method: immunoSEQ multiplex PCR; TCRdb's copy keeps in-frame clones and lacks some. The table lists over 150,000 clones, more than 80% of them singletons, with under 0.85% in the top ten. Specimen: PBMCs. The source of these receptors is a boy aged 5-17 years in good health and CMV-seronegative.

This clone has just one count. The V gene is TRBV18, the J gene TRBJ1-5, with D uncertain. The germline CDR1 and CDR2 sequences are KGHSH and LQKENI. The CDR3 sequence is 14 residues long. V gave up 1 base and J gave up 5 bases, with 9 bases separating them. The CDR3 nucleotides read TGTGCCAGCTCACCACGTGGGCGGGATCAGCCCCAGCATTTT. Translating it yields CASSPRGRDQPQHF.

This clone is a singleton in its sample. V and J are TRBV6-1 and TRBJ1-2; maybe TRBD1 (6 bases). V dropped 7 bases and J dropped 7 bases, with 19 bases sitting between them. CDR1 is MNHNS and CDR2 is SASEGT in the germline V gene. The CDR3 spans 14 residues. The CDR3 is CASNDLRGQSGYTF. CDR3 DNA sequence: TGTGCCAGCAATGACCTAAGAGGACAGAGTGGCTACACCTTC.

J is TRBJ1-1 and V is TRBV30; 7 bases map to TRBD1. V shed 2 bases, J shed 5 bases, and the junction held 14 bases outside the gene matches. The V gene's germline CDR1 is GTSNPN and CDR2 SVGIG (reference sequence). The CDR3 totals 16 residues. CDR3 DNA sequence: TGTGCCTGGAGTCGAGGGAGGACAGGTAGAGAGACTGAAGCTTTCTTT. Translated, it gives CAWSRGRTGRETEAFF.

This clone was observed a few times. The chain employs TRBV9 and TRBJ2-1; D is perhaps TRBD2 (6 bases). This CDR3 contains 14 residues. V was cut by 4 bases and J by 12 bases, with 20 bases left in between. The germline V gene has CDR1 SGDLS and CDR2 YYNGEE. The CDR3, as DNA: TGTGCCAGCAGCCCAAGGGACTCCCATACAGCGCAGTTCTTC. This encodes CASSPRDSHTAQFF. The full variable domain, in which reference TRBV9 and TRBJ2-1 provide the parts outside the CDR3, is DSGVTQTPKHLITATGQRVTLRCSPRSGDLSVYWYQQSLDQGLQFLIQYYNGEERAKGNILERFSAQQFPDLHSELNLSSLELGDSALYFCASSPRDSHTAQFFGPGTRLTVL.

V usage is TRBV7-9 and J usage is TRBJ2-3; maybe TRBD1 (5 bases). The CDR3 has 15 amino acids. V lost 10 bases and J lost 2, with 19 bases in between. In germline, CDR1 is SEHNR, CDR2 FQNEAQ (reference sequence). CDR3 sequence reads: CAIQGSSFDTDTQYF. CDR3 sequence (DNA): TGTGCCATCCAGGGCTCTTCCTTCGACACAGATACGCAGTATTTT. Looking up the rest from reference TRBV7-9 and TRBJ2-3 gives the full variable domain: DTGVSQNPRHKITKRGQNVTFRCDPISEHNRLYWYRQTLGQGPEFLTYFQNEAQLEKSRLLSDRFSAERPKGSFSTLEIQRTEQGDSAMYLCAIQGSSFDTDTQYFGPGTRLTVL.

Concerning this clone itself: One end of the junction varies from germline; a read error may be responsible. This sample includes further DNA sequences coding for the same CDR3. The genes are TRBV5-6 and TRBJ1-2, with 8 bases matching TRBD1. Germline V CDR1 and CDR2: SGHDT, YYEEEE. The CDR3 extends over 15 amino acids. The CDR3 region has the DNA TGCGCCAGCAGCTTGGCCTCGGACAGGGAGGACGGCTACACCTTC. Residues: CASSLASDREDGYTF.

The chain couples TRBV7-2 to TRBJ2-1; 12 bases fit TRBD2. Trimming took 2 bases from V and 0 from J; bases not matched to a gene: 2. The CDR3 is 17 residues long. Germline CDR1 is SGHTA and CDR2 is FQGNSA. The CDR3 is CASSLTSGRSSYNEQFF. For the CDR3, the DNA is TGTGCCAGCAGCTTAACTAGCGGGAGGAGCTCCTACAATGAGCAGTTCTTC.

The rearrangement links TRBV5-1 to TRBJ1-3, with D maybe TRBD1 (5 bases). V dropped 0 bases and J dropped 3 bases, with 13 bases sitting between them. Germline values: CDR1 SGHRS, CDR2 YFSETQ. CDR3 length: 16 residues. CDR3 sequence: CASSLGAGRGGNTIYF. CDR3 nucleotide sequence: TGCGCCAGCAGCTTGGGAGCAGGGCGGGGTGGAAACACCATATATTTT. Full variable domain (rest looked up from reference TRBV5-1 and TRBJ1-3): KAGVTQTPRYLIKTRGQQVTLSCSPISGHRSVSWYQQTPGQGLQFLFEYFSETQRNKGNFPGRFSGRQFSNSRSEMNVSTLELGDSALYLCASSLGAGRGGNTIYFGEGSWLTVV.

The chain is built from TRBV19 and TRBJ1-1; D is perhaps TRBD1 (6 bases). The V gene lost 5 bases and the J gene lost 5 bases, with 15 bases spanning the gap. CDR1 LNHDA and CDR2 SQIVND come from the germline V gene (reference sequence). The CDR3 consists of 14 residues. Written as DNA, the CDR3 is TGTGCCAGTAGTGCTCGGACAGTTAAGACTGAAGCTTTCTTT. It specifies CASSARTVKTEAFF.

V and J are TRBV2 and TRBJ1-5; D ambiguous. This CDR3 contains 13 residues. Germline-derived CDR1 and CDR2 are SNHLY and FYNNEI. The V and J ends lost 6 bases and 6 bases respectively, with 12 bases between them. The CDR3 region has the DNA TGTGCCAGCAGACTAGAGCAGTTTCAGCCCCAGCATTTT. It specifies CASRLEQFQPQHF.

This chain's CDR3 is CASSLRQGSIRNGNTIYF. DNA for the CDR3: TGTGCCAGCAGCTTACGACAGGGGTCTATAAGGAATGGAAACACCATATATTTT. The genes are TRBV7-9 and TRBJ1-3; 8 positions match TRBD1. The germline CDR1 and CDR2 sequences are SEHNR and FQNEAQ (reference sequence). The CDR3 is made up of 18 amino acids. V gave up 2 bases and J gave up 3 bases; unmatched junction bases: 12.

The CDR3 DNA follows: TGCACCAGCAGCCGGGTGGTACTAGCGGGAGGGCTGGATGAGCAGTTCTTC. Amino acids: CTSSRVVLAGGLDEQFF. The chain employs TRBV1 and TRBJ2-1; the table's D gene call, TRBD2, was not cross checked with the DNA. TRBV1 has pseudogene status. This CDR3 is built from 17 residues.

V usage is TRBV2 and J usage is TRBJ1-2; D is unclear. V dropped 5 bases and J dropped 4 bases, with 17 bases sitting between them. This CDR3 has 15 residues. Germline values: CDR1 SNHLY, CDR2 FYNNEI. CDR3: CASSSNSGAGYGYTF. The CDR3 bases are TGTGCCAGCAGTTCTAATTCGGGAGCCGGCTATGGCTACACCTTC.

This chain connects TRBV19 to TRBJ1-2; 10 positions match TRBD1. The V gene's germline CDR1 is LNHDA and CDR2 SQIVND (reference sequence). J was trimmed by 6 bases and V by 5 bases; bases with no gene match: 9. CDR3 size: 15 residues. The CDR3 is CASSVGQGIHHGYTF. The CDR3 bases are TGTGCCAGTAGTGTGGGACAGGGGATCCATCATGGCTACACCTTC.